These T cell receptor beta chains were read from a single sample in a study of blood T cell repertoires in COVID-19. Method: immunoSEQ multiplex PCR; TCRdb's copy keeps in-frame clones and lacks some. The data contain some 9,900 clones, 70% to 90% of them singletons. The specimen was peripheral blood. All receptors come from a human donor in a cohort sampled during active COVID-19. Both conserved end residues are part of each CDR3. A D gene is named only where the DNA matches it firmly. Clone size is not always given. Where it is, it says once, few, many or a class for expanded clones.

j_gene: TRBJ2-7
d_gene: TRBD2
v_gene: TRBV6-5
abundance: NA
CDR3aa: CASSDAGGGSYEQYF
CDR3nt: TGTGCCAGCAGCGACGCCGGGGGGGGCTCCTACGAGCAGTACTTC

j_gene: TRBJ2-5
d_gene: TRBD2
v_gene: TRBV6-2/TRBV6-3
abundance: NA
CDR3aa: CASSFAPGLAKETQYF
CDR3nt: TGTGCCAGCAGTTTCGCCCCGGGACTAGCGAAAGAGACCCAGTACTTC

j_gene: TRBJ2-3
d_gene: NA
v_gene: TRBV4-1
abundance: NA
CDR3aa: CASSQAVVLKDTQYF
CDR3nt: TGCGCCAGCAGCCAAGCGGTGGTCCTGAAAGATACGCAGTATTTT

j_gene: TRBJ1-2
d_gene: NA
v_gene: TRBV10-3
abundance: NA
CDR3aa: CATGQTYGYTF
CDR3nt: TGTGCCACCGGACAGACCTATGGCTACACCTTC

j_gene: TRBJ1-1
d_gene: NA
v_gene: TRBV10-2
abundance: NA
CDR3aa: CASSDIGTVEAFF
CDR3nt: TGCGCCAGCAGTGATATTGGCACAGTTGAAGCTTTCTTT

j_gene: TRBJ2-5
d_gene: NA
v_gene: TRBV7-2
abundance: NA
CDR3aa: CASSLYRGGQETQYF
CDR3nt: TGTGCCAGCAGCTTGTATAGGGGGGGCCAAGAGACCCAGTACTTC

j_gene: TRBJ2-5
d_gene: NA
v_gene: TRBV9
abundance: once
CDR3aa: CASSDRWAETQYF
CDR3nt: TGTGCCAGCAGCGACCGATGGGCTGAGACCCAGTACTTC

j_gene: TRBJ2-1
d_gene: TRBD2
v_gene: TRBV6-1
abundance: medium-sized
CDR3aa: CASSELAGSYNEQFF
CDR3nt: TGTGCCAGCAGTGAACTAGCGGGAAGTTACAATGAGCAGTTCTTC

j_gene: TRBJ1-1
d_gene: TRBD1
v_gene: TRBV6-5
abundance: NA
CDR3aa: CASSPGQGAVTEAFF
CDR3nt: TGTGCCAGCAGCCCGGGACAGGGGGCGGTCACTGAAGCTTTCTTT

j_gene: TRBJ2-7
d_gene: NA
v_gene: TRBV10-3
abundance: NA
CDR3aa: CAISTPGYEQYF
CDR3nt: TGTGCCATCAGTACCCCAGGCTACGAGCAGTACTTC